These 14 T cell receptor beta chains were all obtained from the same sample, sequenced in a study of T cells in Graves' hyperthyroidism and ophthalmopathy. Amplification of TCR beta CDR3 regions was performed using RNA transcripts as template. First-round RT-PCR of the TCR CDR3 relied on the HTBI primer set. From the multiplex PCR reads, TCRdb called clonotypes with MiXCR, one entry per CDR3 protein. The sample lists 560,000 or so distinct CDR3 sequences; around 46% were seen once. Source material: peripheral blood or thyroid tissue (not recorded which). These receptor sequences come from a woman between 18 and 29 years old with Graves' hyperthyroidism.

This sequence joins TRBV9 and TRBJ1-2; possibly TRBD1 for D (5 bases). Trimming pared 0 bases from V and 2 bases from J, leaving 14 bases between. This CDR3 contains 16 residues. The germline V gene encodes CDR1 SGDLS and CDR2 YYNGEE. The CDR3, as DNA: TGTGCCAGCAGCGTAGAGGGCAGGGCCTTAAACTATGGCTACACCTTC. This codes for CASSVEGRALNYGYTF.

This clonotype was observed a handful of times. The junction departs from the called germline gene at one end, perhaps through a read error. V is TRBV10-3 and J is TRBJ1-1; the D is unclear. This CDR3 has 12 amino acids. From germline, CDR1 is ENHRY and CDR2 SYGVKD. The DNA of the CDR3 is TGTGCCAGCAGTTTTCTTCACACTGAAGCTTTCTTT. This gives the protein CASSFLHTEAFF.

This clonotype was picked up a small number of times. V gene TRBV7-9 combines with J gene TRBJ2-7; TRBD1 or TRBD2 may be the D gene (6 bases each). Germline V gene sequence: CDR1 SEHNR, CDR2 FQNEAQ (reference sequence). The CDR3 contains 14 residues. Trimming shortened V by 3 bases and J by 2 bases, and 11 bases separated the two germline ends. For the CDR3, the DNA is TGTGCCAGCAGCTTTTACAGGGAGGCCTACGAGCAGTACTTC. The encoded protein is CASSFYREAYEQYF. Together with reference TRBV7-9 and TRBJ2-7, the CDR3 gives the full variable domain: DTGVSQNPRHKITKRGQNVTFRCDPISEHNRLYWYRQTLGQGPEFLTYFQNEAQLEKSRLLSDRFSAERPKGSFSTLEIQRTEQGDSAMYLCASSFYREAYEQYFGPGTRLTVT.

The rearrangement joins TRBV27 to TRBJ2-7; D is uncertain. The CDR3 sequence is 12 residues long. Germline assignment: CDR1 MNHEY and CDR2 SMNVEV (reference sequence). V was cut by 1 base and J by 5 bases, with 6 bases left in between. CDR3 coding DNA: TGTGCCAGCAGTTTATTTGAGGACGAGCAGTACTTC. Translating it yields CASSLFEDEQYF.

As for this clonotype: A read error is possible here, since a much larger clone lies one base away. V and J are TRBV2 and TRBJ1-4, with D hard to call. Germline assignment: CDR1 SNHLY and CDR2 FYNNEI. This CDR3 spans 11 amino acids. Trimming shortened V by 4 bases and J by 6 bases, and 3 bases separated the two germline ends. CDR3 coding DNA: TGTGCCAGCAGTGGGGATGAAAAACTGTTTTTT. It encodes CASSGDEKLFF.

The CDR3 region is CASSEVGTPYGYTF. CDR3 coding DNA: TGTGCCAGCAGTGAAGTGGGGACACCATATGGCTACACCTTC. The chain links TRBV25-1 to TRBJ1-2, with a tentative D call TRBD1 (6 bases). Per germline, CDR1 MGHDK and CDR2 SYGVNS. V lost 2 bases to trimming and J lost 5 bases, with 12 bases between them. The CDR3 extends over 14 amino acids.

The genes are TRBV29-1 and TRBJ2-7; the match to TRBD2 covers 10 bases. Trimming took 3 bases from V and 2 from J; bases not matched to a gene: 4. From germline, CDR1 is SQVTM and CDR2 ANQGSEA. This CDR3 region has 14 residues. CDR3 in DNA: TGCAGCGTTGAGACTAGCGGGTCTACCTACGAGCAGTACTTC. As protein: CSVETSGSTYEQYF.

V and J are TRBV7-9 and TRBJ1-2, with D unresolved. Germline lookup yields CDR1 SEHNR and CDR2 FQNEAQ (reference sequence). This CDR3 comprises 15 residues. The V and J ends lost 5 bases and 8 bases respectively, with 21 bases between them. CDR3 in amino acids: CASSRIRDADLGYTF. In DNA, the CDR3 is TGTGCCAGCAGCCGGATTCGGGATGCTGATTTGGGCTACACCTTC.

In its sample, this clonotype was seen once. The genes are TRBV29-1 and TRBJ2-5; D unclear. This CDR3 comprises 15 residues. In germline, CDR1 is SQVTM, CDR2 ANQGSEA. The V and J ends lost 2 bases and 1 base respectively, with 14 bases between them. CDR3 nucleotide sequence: TGCAGCGTTGAATTATTGGAACTACCCCAAGAGACCCAGTACTTC. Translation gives CSVELLELPQETQYF.

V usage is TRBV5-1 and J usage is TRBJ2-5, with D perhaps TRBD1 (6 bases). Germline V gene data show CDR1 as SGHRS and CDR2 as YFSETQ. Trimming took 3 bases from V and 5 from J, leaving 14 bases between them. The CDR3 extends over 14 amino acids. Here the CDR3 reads CASSSQGSGETQYF. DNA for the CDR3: TGCGCCAGCAGCTCTCAGGGGTCCGGGGAGACCCAGTACTTC.

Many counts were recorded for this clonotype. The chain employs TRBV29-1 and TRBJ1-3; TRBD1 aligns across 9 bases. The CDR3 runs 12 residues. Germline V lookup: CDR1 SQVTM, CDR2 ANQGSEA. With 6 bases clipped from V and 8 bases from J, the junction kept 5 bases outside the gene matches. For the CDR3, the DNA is TGCAGCGTAGGGACAGGGCGAGACACCATATATTTT. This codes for CSVGTGRDTIYF.

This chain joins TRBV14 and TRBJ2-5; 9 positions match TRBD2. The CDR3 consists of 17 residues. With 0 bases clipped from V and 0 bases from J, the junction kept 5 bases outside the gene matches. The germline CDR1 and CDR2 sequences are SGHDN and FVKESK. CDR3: CASSQDWASGDQETQYF. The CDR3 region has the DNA TGTGCCAGCAGCCAAGATTGGGCTAGCGGGGACCAAGAGACCCAGTACTTC. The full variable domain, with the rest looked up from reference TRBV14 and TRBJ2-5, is EAGVTQFPSHSVIEKGQTVTLRCDPISGHDNLYWYRRVMGKEIKFLLHFVKESKQDESGMPNNRFLAERTGGTYSTLKVQPAELEDSGVYFCASSQDWASGDQETQYFGPGTRLLVL.

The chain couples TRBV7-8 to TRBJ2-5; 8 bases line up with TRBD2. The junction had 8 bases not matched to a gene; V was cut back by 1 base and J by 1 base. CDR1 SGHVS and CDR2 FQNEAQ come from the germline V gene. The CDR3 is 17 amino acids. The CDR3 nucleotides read TGTGCCAGCAGCTTAGGGCGGGAGCGGGGGTTCCAAGAGACCCAGTACTTC. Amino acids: CASSLGRERGFQETQYF.

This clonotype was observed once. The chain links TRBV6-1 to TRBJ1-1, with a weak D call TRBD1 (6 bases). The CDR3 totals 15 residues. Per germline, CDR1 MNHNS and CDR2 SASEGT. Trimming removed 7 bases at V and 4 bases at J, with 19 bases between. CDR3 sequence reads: CASTHGGGGGTEAFF. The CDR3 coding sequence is TGTGCCAGCACCCACGGGGGGGGCGGCGGCACTGAAGCTTTCTTT.